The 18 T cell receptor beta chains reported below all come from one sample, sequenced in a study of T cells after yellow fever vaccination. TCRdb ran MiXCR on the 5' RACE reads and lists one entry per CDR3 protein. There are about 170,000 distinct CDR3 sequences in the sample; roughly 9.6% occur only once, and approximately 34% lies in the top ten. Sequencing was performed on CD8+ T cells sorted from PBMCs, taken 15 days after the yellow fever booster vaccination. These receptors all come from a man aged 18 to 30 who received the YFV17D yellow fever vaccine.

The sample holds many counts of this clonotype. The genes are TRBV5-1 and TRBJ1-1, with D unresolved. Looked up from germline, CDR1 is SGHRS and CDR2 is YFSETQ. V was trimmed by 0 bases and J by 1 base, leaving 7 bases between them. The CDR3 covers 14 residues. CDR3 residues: CASSLDSWNTEAFF. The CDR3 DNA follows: TGCGCCAGCAGCTTGGACAGCTGGAACACTGAAGCTTTCTTT.

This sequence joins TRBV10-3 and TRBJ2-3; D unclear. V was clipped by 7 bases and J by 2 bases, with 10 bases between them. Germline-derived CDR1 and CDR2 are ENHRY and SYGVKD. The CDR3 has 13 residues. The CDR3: CAITPDATDTQYF. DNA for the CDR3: TGTGCCATCACCCCGGACGCCACAGATACGCAGTATTTT.

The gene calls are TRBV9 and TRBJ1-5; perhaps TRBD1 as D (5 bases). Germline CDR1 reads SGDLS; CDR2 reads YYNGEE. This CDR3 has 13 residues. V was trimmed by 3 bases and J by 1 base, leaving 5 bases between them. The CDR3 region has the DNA TGTGCCAGCAGCGGGGGCAGCAATCAGCCCCAGCATTTT. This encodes CASSGGSNQPQHF.

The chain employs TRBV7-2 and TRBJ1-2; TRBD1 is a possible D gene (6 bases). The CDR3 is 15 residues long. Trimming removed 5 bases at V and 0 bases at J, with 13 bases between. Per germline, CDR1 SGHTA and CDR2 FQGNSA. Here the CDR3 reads CASSRTAPTNYGYTF. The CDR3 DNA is TGTGCCAGCAGCCGGACAGCCCCAACTAACTATGGCTACACCTTC.

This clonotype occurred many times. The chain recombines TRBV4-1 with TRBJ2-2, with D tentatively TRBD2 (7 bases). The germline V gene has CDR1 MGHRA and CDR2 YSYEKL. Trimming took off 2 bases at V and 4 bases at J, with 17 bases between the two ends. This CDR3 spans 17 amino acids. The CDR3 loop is CASSQLGGGFGTGELFF. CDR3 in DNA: TGCGCCAGCAGCCAACTAGGGGGGGGCTTCGGCACCGGGGAGCTGTTTTTT.

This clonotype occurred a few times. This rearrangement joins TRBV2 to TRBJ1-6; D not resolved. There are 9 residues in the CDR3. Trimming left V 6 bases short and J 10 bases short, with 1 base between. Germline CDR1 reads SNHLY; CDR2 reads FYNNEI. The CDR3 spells CASSSPLHF. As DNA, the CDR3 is TGTGCCAGCAGCTCACCCCTCCACTTT.

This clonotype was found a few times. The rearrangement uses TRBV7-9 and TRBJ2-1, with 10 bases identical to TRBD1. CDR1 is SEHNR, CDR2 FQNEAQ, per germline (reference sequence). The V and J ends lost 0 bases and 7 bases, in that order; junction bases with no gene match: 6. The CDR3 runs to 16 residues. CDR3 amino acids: CASSLAGTGDTNEQFF. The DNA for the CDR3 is TGTGCCAGCAGCTTAGCGGGGACAGGGGATACGAATGAGCAGTTCTTC.

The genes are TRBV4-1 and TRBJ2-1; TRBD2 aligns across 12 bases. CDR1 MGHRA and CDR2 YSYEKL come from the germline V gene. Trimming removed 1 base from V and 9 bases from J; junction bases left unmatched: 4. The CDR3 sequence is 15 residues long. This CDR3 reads CASSQVLAGGVEQFF. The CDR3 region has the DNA TGCGCCAGCAGCCAAGTCCTAGCGGGGGGGGTTGAGCAGTTCTTC.

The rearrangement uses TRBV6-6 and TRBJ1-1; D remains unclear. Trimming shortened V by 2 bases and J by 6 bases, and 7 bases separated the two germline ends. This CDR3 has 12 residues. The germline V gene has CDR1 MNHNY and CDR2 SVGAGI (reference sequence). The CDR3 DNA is TGTGCCAGCAGTTACAGGGCCGCTGAAGCTTTCTTT. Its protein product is CASSYRAAEAFF.

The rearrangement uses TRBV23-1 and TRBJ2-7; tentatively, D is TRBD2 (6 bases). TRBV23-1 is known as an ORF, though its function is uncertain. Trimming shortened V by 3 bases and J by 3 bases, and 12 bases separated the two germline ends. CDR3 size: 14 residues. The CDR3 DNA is TGCGCCAGCAGTCACCGCGGACTATGCTACGAGCAGTACTTC. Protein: CASSHRGLCYEQYF.

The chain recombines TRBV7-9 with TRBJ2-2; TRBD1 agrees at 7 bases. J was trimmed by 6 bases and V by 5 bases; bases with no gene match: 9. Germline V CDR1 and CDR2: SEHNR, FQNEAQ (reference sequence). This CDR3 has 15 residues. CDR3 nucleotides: TGTGCCAGCAGCCGCGACAGGGATATGGCCGGGGAGCTGTTTTTT. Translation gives CASSRDRDMAGELFF.

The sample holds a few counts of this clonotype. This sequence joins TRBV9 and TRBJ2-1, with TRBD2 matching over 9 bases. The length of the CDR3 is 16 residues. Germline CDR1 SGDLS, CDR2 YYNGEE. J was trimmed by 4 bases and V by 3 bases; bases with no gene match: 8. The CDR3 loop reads CASSAGSGGHYNEQFF. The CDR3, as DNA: TGTGCCAGCAGCGCCGGTAGCGGGGGCCATTACAATGAGCAGTTCTTC.

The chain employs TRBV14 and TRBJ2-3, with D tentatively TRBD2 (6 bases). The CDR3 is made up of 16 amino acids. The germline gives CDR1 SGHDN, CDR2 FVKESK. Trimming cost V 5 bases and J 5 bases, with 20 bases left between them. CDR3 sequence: CASSSGLLMQRDTQYF. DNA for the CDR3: TGTGCCAGCAGCTCGGGACTCCTCATGCAGAGAGATACGCAGTATTTT.

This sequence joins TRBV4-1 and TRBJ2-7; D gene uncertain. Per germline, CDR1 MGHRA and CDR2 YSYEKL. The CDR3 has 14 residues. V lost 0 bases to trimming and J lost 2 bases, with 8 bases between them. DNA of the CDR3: TGCGCCAGCAGCCAAGATTACAGTCCCTACGAGCAGTACGTC. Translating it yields CASSQDYSPYEQYV.

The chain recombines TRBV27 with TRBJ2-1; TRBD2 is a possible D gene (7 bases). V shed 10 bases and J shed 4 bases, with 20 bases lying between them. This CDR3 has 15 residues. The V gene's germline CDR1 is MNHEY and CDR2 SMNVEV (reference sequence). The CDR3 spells CATSLGGGRYNEQFF. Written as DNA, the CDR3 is TGTGCCACCTCGCTGGGGGGGGGGCGTTACAATGAGCAGTTCTTC.

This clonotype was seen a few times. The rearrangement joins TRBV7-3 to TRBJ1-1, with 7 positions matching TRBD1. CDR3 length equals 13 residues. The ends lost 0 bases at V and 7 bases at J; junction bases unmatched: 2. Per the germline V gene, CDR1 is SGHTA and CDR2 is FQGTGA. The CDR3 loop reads CASSLTGGGEAFF. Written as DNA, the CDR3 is TGTGCCAGCAGCTTAACAGGGGGCGGTGAAGCTTTCTTT.

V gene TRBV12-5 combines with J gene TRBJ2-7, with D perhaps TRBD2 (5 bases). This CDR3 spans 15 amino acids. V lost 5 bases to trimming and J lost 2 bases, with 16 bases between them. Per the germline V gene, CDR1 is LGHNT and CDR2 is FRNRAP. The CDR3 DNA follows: TGTGCTAGTGGTCTCCCTACCGGGATGACCTACGAGCAGTACTTC. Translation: CASGLPTGMTYEQYF.

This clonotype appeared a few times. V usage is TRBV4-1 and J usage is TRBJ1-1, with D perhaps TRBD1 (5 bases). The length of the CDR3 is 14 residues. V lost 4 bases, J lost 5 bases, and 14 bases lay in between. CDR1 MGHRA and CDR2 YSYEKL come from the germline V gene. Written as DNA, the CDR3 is TGCGCCAGCAGCCCCATCGGGGGGGGTACTGAAGCTTTCTTT. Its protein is CASSPIGGGTEAFF.